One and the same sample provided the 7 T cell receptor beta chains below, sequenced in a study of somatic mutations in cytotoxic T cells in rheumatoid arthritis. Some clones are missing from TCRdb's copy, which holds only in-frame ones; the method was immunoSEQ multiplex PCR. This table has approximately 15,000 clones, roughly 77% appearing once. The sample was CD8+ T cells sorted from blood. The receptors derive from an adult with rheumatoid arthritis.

CDR3 amino acids: CASSDGTGVTDTQYF. CDR3 coding DNA: TGTGCCAGCAGTGACGGGACAGGGGTTACAGATACGCAGTATTTT. The chain has TRBV6-4 and TRBJ2-3; 10 bases align to TRBD1. Per the germline V gene, CDR1 is MRHNA and CDR2 is SNTAGT. The junction had 2 bases not matched to a gene; V was cut back by 2 bases and J by 3 bases. This CDR3 is 15 amino acids long.

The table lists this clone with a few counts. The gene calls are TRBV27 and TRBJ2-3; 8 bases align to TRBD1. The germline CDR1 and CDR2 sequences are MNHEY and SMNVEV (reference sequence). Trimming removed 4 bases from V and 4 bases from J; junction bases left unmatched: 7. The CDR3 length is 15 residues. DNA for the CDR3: TGTGCCAGCAGTTCGGTACAGGGGGGTTCAGATACGCAGTATTTT. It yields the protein CASSSVQGGSDTQYF.

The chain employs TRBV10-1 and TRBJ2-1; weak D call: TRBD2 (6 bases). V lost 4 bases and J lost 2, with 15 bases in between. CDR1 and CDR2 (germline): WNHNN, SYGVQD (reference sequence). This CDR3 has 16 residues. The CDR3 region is CASSASEGSPYNEQFF. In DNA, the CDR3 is TGCGCCAGCAGTGCCTCGGAGGGCTCGCCCTACAATGAGCAGTTCTTC.

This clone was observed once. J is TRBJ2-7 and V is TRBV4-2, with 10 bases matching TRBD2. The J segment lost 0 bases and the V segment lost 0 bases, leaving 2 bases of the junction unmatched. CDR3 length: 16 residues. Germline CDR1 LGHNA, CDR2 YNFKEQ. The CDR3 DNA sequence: TGTGCCAGCAGCCAAGAAGCGGGGGGGAACTCCTACGAGCAGTACTTC. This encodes CASSQEAGGNSYEQYF.

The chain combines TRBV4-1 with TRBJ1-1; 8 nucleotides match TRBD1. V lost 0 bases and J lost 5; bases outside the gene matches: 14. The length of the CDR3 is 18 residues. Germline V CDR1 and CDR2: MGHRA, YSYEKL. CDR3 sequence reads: CASSQDHLGFRGHTEAFF. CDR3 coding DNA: TGCGCCAGCAGCCAAGATCATTTGGGTTTCAGGGGGCATACTGAAGCTTTCTTT.

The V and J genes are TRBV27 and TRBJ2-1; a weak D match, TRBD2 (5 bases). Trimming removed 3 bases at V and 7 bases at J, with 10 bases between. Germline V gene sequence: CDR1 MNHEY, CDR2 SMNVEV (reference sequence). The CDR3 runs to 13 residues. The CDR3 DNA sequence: TGTGCCAGCAGTTTCGAAGGAGGAAATGAGCAGTTCTTC. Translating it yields CASSFEGGNEQFF.

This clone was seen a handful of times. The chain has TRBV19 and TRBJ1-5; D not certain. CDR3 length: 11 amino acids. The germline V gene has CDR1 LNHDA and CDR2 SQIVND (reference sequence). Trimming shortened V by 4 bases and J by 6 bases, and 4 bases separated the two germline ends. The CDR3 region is CASSSGQPQHF. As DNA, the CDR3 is TGTGCCAGTAGTAGCGGTCAGCCCCAGCATTTT.